One and the same sample provided the 23 T cell receptor beta chains below, sequenced in a study of response to subunit inactivated influenza vaccine. MiXCR, run by TCRdb on the RT-PCR reads, gives a single entry per CDR3 protein. The sample lists 500,000 to 600,000 distinct CDR3 sequences; around 11% were seen once. These same data were also listed under a study on T cells expressing NK-cell markers. That source adds: Scientists made TCR beta cDNA using 5'RACE template switching with UMIs.

This specimen consisted of PBMCs from blood, obtained on the day of vaccination. These receptors all stem from a man aged 50-60 years who received an inactivated influenza vaccine.

This clonotype was seen a few times. The chain joins TRBV2 to TRBJ2-7; no firm D call. V was pared by 8 bases and J by 0 bases, with 11 bases between. This CDR3 spans 13 amino acids. Germline values: CDR1 SNHLY, CDR2 FYNNEI. The CDR3 DNA follows: TGTGCCAGCCATCGGCGGAACTCCTACGAGCAGTACTTC. It yields the protein CASHRRNSYEQYF.

This clonotype was seen more than once but under ten times. The rearrangement joins TRBV28 to TRBJ1-4; D is perhaps TRBD1 (6 bases). Trimming removed 4 bases from V and 0 bases from J, with 18 bases in between. CDR1 is MDHEN and CDR2 is SYDVKM in the germline V gene. The CDR3 extends over 18 amino acids. CDR3 region: CASSSLAGVGATNEKLFF. CDR3 nucleotides: TGTGCCAGCAGTTCTTTGGCAGGGGTAGGCGCAACTAATGAAAAACTGTTTTTT.

This clonotype was counted at least ten times. The chain uses TRBV27 and TRBJ2-1, with D unclear. With 5 bases removed from V and 3 bases from J, the gap between germline ends came to 8 bases. There are 13 residues in the CDR3. The germline CDR1 and CDR2 sequences are MNHEY and SMNVEV (reference sequence). The CDR3 sequence is CASSPLRYNEQFF. The CDR3 region has the DNA TGTGCCAGCAGTCCCCTACGCTACAATGAGCAGTTCTTC.

Turning to this clonotype: A much larger clone differs from this one at a single base, so this may be a read error. The chain carries TRBV12-3 or TRBV12-4 and TRBJ2-3; a weak D match, TRBD2 (5 bases). This CDR3 spans 13 amino acids. The CDR3 reads CARSFLAGDTQYF. The CDR3 nucleotides read TGTGCCAGGAGTTTTTTGGCGGGAGATACGCAGTATTTT.

V gene TRBV9 combines with J gene TRBJ2-1, with TRBD2 identical over 8 bases. CDR3 length equals 16 residues. Trimming took 0 bases from V and 9 from J; bases not matched to a gene: 11. Per the germline V gene, CDR1 is SGDLS and CDR2 is YYNGEE. For the CDR3, the DNA is TGTGCCAGCAGCGTAGAAGCGGTAGGGGCGGGAGGTGAGCAGTTCTTC. It specifies CASSVEAVGAGGEQFF.

The sample holds a few counts of this clonotype. This chain links TRBV29-1 with TRBJ2-7, with 10 positions matching TRBD1. In germline, CDR1 is SQVTM, CDR2 ANQGSEA. The CDR3 has 14 amino acids. The V and J ends lost 1 base and 3 bases, in that order; junction bases with no gene match: 3. This CDR3 reads CSVEGQGALYEQYF. The CDR3 region has the DNA TGCAGCGTTGAAGGACAGGGGGCACTCTACGAGCAGTACTTC.

The V gene is TRBV18, the J gene TRBJ2-7, with 9 bases aligning to TRBD2. CDR1 and CDR2 from the germline V gene are KGHSH and LQKENI. The CDR3 sequence is 15 residues long. V lost 3 bases, J lost 5 bases, and 8 bases stayed unmatched. The CDR3 bases are TGTGCCAGCTCACCCCCTAGCGGGACCCTCCACGAGCAGTACTTC. As protein: CASSPPSGTLHEQYF.

This clonotype was counted between two and nine times. The rearrangement uses TRBV11-2 and TRBJ1-1; no definite D call. The CDR3 runs 14 residues. The V end lost 5 bases, the J end lost 2 bases, and 12 bases lay between the germline ends. Germline CDR1 is SGHAT and CDR2 is FQNNGV. CDR3 residues: CASSPRKVNTEAFF. For the CDR3, the DNA is TGTGCCAGCAGCCCTAGGAAAGTAAACACTGAAGCTTTCTTT. Supplemented by reference TRBV11-2 and TRBJ1-1, the full variable domain reads EAGVAQSPRYKIIEKRQSVAFWCNPISGHATLYWYQQILGQGPKLLIQFQNNGVVDDSQLPKDRFSAERLKGVDSTLKIQPAKLEDSAVYLCASSPRKVNTEAFFGQGTRLTVV.

This clonotype was seen repeatedly, ten times or more. This chain joins TRBV3-1 and TRBJ1-1; 8 bases fit TRBD1. The CDR3 is 17 amino acids. Germline V gene sequence: CDR1 LGHDT, CDR2 YNNKEL (reference sequence). J was trimmed by 6 bases and V by 1 base; bases with no gene match: 13. Here the CDR3 DNA reads TGTGCCAGCAGCCAAGGGACAGGGATGTGGGTCAAGGCTGAAGCTTTCTTT. Protein: CASSQGTGMWVKAEAFF.

This chain connects TRBV29-1 to TRBJ1-4, with D possibly TRBD1 on 5 matching bases. The V and J ends lost 3 bases and 8 bases respectively, with 7 bases between them. In germline, CDR1 is SQVTM, CDR2 ANQGSEA. This CDR3 spans 11 amino acids. As DNA, the CDR3 is TGCAGCGTTGAGGGACCCGAAAAACTGTTTTTT. As protein: CSVEGPEKLFF.

The chain carries TRBV5-1 and TRBJ2-2, with D possibly called TRBD1 or TRBD2 (5 bases each). CDR1 and CDR2 from the germline V gene are SGHRS and YFSETQ. Deletions cut 4 bases from V and 6 bases from J, with 16 bases between. This CDR3 spans 15 amino acids. CDR3 coding DNA: TGCGCCAGCAGCCTAGGGACGGCTGGCCCCGGGGAGCTGTTTTTT. This sequence encodes CASSLGTAGPGELFF.

This clonotype was seen a few times. The V and J genes are TRBV5-1 and TRBJ2-3, with 9 positions matching TRBD1. Germline V gene sequence: CDR1 SGHRS, CDR2 YFSETQ. The V segment lost 0 bases and the J segment 4 bases; nucleotides outside the gene matches: 3. The CDR3 is made up of 15 amino acids. CDR3 nucleotide sequence: TGCGCCAGCAGCTTGGCGGACAGGGGTGCAGATACGCAGTATTTT. Its translation is CASSLADRGADTQYF. The full variable domain, with the rest looked up from reference TRBV5-1 and TRBJ2-3, is KAGVTQTPRYLIKTRGQQVTLSCSPISGHRSVSWYQQTPGQGLQFLFEYFSETQRNKGNFPGRFSGRQFSNSRSEMNVSTLELGDSALYLCASSLADRGADTQYFGPGTRLTVL.

This clonotype was counted ten times or more. This rearrangement joins TRBV10-3 to TRBJ2-7; 11 nucleotides align to TRBD2. J gave up 1 base and V 7 bases, and 6 bases lay outside the gene matches. Germline V gene data show CDR1 as ENHRY and CDR2 as SYGVKD. The CDR3 totals 15 residues. The CDR3, as DNA: TGTGCCATCACCCCGGGGACTAGCGGATCCTACGAGCAGTACTTC. It translates to CAITPGTSGSYEQYF.

This clonotype has just a few counts. The CDR3: CASSAVGQKNSPLHF. The CDR3 nucleotides are TGTGCCAGCAGCGCCGTCGGACAGAAGAATTCACCCCTCCACTTT. The chain combines TRBV9 with TRBJ1-6; the D gene is possibly TRBD1 (6 bases). With 3 bases removed from V and 7 bases from J, the gap between germline ends came to 14 bases. CDR1 SGDLS and CDR2 YYNGEE come from the germline V gene. The length of the CDR3 is 15 residues.

V is TRBV7-9 and J is TRBJ2-3; 7 positions agree with TRBD2. After removal of 2 bases from V and 5 bases from J, the junction contained 4 bases not matched to a gene. The germline V gene has CDR1 SEHNR and CDR2 FQNEAQ (reference sequence). The length of the CDR3 is 14 residues. CDR3 coding DNA: TGTGCCAGCAGCTTATTCGGGGAGGGAGATACGCAGTATTTT. Translating it yields CASSLFGEGDTQYF.

V and J are TRBV10-3 and TRBJ2-1; 14 bases are shared with TRBD2. V trimming: 4 bases; J trimming: 6 bases; junction bases outside the gene matches: 2. The CDR3 runs 15 residues. Germline V gene lookup returns CDR1 ENHRY and CDR2 SYGVKD. Here the CDR3 reads CAISATSGRANEQFF. In DNA, the CDR3 is TGTGCCATCAGTGCGACTAGCGGGAGGGCCAATGAGCAGTTCTTC.

This clonotype occurred a few times. This chain uses TRBV20-1 with TRBJ1-1, with no clear D. CDR1 and CDR2 (germline): DFQATT, SNEGSKA (reference sequence). The CDR3 has 14 residues. Trimming removed 6 bases at V and 0 bases at J, with 14 bases between. DNA for the CDR3: TGCAGTGCCGGGGAGGGAAACATGAACACTGAAGCTTTCTTT. It translates to CSAGEGNMNTEAFF.

The chain couples TRBV6-1 to TRBJ2-7; 9 positions agree with TRBD1. CDR3 length equals 18 residues. Losses at the gene ends were 6 bases for V and 0 bases for J; bases not matched to a gene: 15. Germline assignment: CDR1 MNHNS and CDR2 SASEGT. The CDR3 loop is CASSTNLQDRGLSYEQYF. CDR3 in DNA: TGTGCCAGCAGCACTAACCTTCAGGACAGGGGACTCTCCTACGAGCAGTACTTC.

The sample holds many counts of this clonotype. This chain connects TRBV9 to TRBJ2-3; D gene ambiguous. Trimming pared 0 bases from V and 5 bases from J, leaving 4 bases between. The germline CDR1 and CDR2 sequences are SGDLS and YYNGEE. The CDR3 covers 12 residues. Here the CDR3 DNA reads TGTGCCAGCAGCGTAGGTGGAGATACGCAGTATTTT. Translating gives CASSVGGDTQYF.

This clonotype showed up just a few times. The V gene is TRBV29-1, the J gene TRBJ2-7, with D possibly matching TRBD2 (5 bases). Trimming cost V 4 bases and J 3 bases, with 10 bases left between them. The germline V gene has CDR1 SQVTM and CDR2 ANQGSEA. The CDR3 loop spans 12 amino acids. The CDR3 region has the DNA TGCAGCGTTGTGTCGGAGGTCTACGAGCAGTACTTC. Encoded protein: CSVVSEVYEQYF.

This clonotype was counted between two and nine times. The gene calls are TRBV5-1 and TRBJ1-2; the D gene is possibly TRBD1 (6 bases). This CDR3 region has 14 residues. V was trimmed by 1 base and J by 3 bases, leaving 10 bases between them. Germline lookup yields CDR1 SGHRS and CDR2 YFSETQ. The CDR3 DNA sequence: TGCGCCAGCAGCTTGTGGGGGGCGTACTATGGCTACACCTTC. Protein product: CASSLWGAYYGYTF.

This clonotype has a handful of counts. The chain links TRBV6-2 or TRBV6-3 to TRBJ1-1; D call uncertain. The germline gives CDR1 MNHEY, CDR2 SVGEGT. V was cut by 7 bases and J by 4 bases, with 10 bases left in between. The CDR3 has 12 amino acids. This chain's CDR3 is CASTSLSTEAFF. The CDR3 nucleotides are TGTGCCAGCACTAGCCTTAGCACTGAAGCTTTCTTT.

This clonotype was found many times. This rearrangement joins TRBV11-2 to TRBJ2-1; D remains unclear. The germline CDR1 and CDR2 sequences are SGHAT and FQNNGV. V lost 6 bases and J 2 bases, leaving 20 bases between the germline ends. This CDR3 contains 17 residues. CDR3 sequence: CASRDPSGPKPYNEQFF. The CDR3 DNA sequence: TGTGCCAGCAGAGATCCCTCAGGTCCCAAGCCCTACAATGAGCAGTTCTTC.